One T cell receptor (beta chain) is described in this entry. Its antigen is not identified. This sample was taken from a study of cytomegalovirus exposure and HLA in healthy donors. Study observations and caveats: In a later analysis, the majority of CMV-associated beta chains seemingly showed HLA restriction.

The PCR ran on 60 Vbeta and 13 Jbeta primers. Profiled with immunoSEQ multiplex PCR; TCRdb holds only in-frame clones, not every one. Found here are about 150,000 clones, nearly 85% of them singletons; the top ten hold 3% to 4%. CDR3 length equals 14 residues. Per germline, CDR1 MNHEY and CDR2 SVGAGI. The V end was cut by 2 bases, the J end by 1 base, with 8 bases between. The sequence was collected from a male donor in good health and CMV-seronegative. The material sequenced was PBMCs. The chain is built from TRBV6-5 and TRBJ1-1; D is possibly TRBD1 (5 bases). DNA of the CDR3: TGTGCCAGCAGTTACGGCAGGGCGAACACTGAAGCTTTCTTT. This encodes CASSYGRANTEAFF.